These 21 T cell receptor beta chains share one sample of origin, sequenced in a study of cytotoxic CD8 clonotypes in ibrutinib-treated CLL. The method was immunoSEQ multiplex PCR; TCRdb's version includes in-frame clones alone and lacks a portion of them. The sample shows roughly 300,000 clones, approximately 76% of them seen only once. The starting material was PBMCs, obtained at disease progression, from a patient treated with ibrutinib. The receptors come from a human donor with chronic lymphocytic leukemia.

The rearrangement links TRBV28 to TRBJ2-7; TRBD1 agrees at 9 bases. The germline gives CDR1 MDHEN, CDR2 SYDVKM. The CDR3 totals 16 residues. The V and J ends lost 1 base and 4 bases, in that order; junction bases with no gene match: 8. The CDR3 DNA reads TGTGCCAGCAGTTTATTAGACAGGGGGGGATATTACGAGCAGTACTTC. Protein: CASSLLDRGGYYEQYF.

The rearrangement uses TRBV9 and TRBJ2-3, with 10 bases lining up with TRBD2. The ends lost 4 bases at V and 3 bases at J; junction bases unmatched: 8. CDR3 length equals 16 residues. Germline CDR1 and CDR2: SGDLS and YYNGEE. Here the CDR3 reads CASSSRAGGPTDTQYF. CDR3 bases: TGTGCCAGCAGCTCCCGAGCGGGGGGGCCGACAGATACGCAGTATTTT.

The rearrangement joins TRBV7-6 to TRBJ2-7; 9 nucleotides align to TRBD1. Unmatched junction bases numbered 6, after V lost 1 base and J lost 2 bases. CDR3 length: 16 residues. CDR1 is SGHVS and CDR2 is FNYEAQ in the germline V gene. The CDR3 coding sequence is TGTGCCAGCAGCTTAGGTGTGGGGGACAGGGCCTACGAGCAGTACTTC. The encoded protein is CASSLGVGDRAYEQYF.

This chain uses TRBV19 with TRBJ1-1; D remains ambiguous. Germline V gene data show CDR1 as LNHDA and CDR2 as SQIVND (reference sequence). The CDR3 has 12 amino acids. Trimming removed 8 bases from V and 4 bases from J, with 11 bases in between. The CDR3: CASWRDRTEAFF. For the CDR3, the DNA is TGTGCCAGTTGGAGGGATCGCACTGAAGCTTTCTTT.

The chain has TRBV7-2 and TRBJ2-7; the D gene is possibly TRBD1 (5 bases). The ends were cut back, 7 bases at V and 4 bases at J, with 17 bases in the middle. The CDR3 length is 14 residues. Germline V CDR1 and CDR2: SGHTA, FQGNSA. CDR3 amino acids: CASTRGGDPYEQYF. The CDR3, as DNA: TGTGCCAGCACAAGGGGTGGGGATCCGTACGAGCAGTACTTC. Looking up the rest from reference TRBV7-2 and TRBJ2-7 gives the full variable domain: GAGVSQSPSNKVTEKGKDVELRCDPISGHTALYWYRQSLGQGLEFLIYFQGNSAPDKSGLPSDRFSAERTGGSVSTLTIQRTQQEDSAVYLCASTRGGDPYEQYFGPGTRLTVT.

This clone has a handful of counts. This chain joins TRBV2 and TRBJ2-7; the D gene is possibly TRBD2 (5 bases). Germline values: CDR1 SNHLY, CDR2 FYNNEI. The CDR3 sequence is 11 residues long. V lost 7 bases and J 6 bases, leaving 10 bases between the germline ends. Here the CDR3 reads CASKRWGEQYF. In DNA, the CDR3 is TGTGCCAGCAAGCGGTGGGGCGAGCAGTACTTC.

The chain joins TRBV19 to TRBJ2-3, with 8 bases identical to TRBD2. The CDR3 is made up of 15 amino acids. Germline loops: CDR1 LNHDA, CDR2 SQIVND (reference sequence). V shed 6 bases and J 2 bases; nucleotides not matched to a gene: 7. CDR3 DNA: TGTGCCAGTAGGCTAGCGGGTTCGAACACAGATACGCAGTATTTT. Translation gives CASRLAGSNTDTQYF.

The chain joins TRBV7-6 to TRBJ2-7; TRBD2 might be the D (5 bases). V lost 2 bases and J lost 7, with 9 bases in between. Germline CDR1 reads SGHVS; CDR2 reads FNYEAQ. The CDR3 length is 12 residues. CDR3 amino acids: CASSLLTGEQYF. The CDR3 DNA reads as TGTGCCAGCAGCTTATTGACGGGGGAGCAGTACTTC.

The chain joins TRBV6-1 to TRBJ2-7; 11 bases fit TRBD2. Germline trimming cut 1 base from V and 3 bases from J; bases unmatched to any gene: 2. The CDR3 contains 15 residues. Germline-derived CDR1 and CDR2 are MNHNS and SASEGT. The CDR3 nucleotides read TGTGCCAGCAGTGAAGTGGGACTAGCGGTCTACGAGCAGTACTTC. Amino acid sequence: CASSEVGLAVYEQYF.

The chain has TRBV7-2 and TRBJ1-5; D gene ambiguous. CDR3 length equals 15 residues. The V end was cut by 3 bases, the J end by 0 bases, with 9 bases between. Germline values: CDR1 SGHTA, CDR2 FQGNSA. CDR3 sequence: CASSFLDGSNQPQHF. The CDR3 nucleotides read TGTGCCAGCAGCTTCCTGGACGGTAGCAATCAGCCCCAGCATTTT.

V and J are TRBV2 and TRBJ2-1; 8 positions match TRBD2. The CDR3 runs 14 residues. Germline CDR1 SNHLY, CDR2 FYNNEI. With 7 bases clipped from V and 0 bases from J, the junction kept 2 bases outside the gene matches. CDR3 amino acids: CASIGTSSYNEQFF. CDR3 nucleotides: TGTGCCAGCATAGGGACTAGCTCCTACAATGAGCAGTTCTTC.

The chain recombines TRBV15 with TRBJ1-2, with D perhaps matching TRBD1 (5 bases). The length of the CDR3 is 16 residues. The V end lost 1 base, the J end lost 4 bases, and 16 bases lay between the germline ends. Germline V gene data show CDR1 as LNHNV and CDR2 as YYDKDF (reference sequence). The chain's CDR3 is CATSRGGAGFGYGYTF. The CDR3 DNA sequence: TGTGCCACCAGCAGAGGGGGAGCAGGGTTTGGCTATGGCTACACCTTC.

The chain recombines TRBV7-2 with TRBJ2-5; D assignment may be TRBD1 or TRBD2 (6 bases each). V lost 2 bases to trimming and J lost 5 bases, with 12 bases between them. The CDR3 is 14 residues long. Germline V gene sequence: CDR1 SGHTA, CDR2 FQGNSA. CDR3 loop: CASSLLGGGETQYF. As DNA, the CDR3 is TGTGCCAGCAGCTTATTGGGGGGCGGGGAGACCCAGTACTTC.

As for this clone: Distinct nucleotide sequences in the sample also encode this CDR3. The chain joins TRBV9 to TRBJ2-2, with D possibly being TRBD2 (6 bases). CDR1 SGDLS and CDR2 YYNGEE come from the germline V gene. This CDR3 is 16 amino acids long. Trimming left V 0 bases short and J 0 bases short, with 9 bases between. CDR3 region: CASSVVGGTNTGELFF. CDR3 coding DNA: TGTGCCAGCAGCGTAGTCGGCGGGACGAACACCGGGGAGCTGTTTTTT.

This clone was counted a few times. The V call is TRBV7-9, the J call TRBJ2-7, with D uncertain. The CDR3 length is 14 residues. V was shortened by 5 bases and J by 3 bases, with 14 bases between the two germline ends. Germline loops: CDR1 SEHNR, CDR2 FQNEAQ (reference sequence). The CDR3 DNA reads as TGTGCCAGCAGCCGGAGCCCACCCTACTACGAGCAGTACTTC. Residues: CASSRSPPYYEQYF.

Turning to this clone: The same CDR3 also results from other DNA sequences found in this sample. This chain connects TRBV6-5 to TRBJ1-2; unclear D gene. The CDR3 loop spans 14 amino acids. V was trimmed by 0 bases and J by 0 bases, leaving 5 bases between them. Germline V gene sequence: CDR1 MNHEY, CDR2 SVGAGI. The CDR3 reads CASSYSRANYGYTF. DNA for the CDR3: TGTGCCAGCAGTTACTCGAGAGCTAACTATGGCTACACCTTC.

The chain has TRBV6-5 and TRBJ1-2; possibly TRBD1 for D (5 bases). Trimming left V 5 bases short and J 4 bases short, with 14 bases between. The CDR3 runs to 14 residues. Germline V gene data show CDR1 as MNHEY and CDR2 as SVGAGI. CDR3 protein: CASSETGRSYGYTF. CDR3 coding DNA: TGTGCCAGCAGTGAAACGGGACGCTCCTATGGCTACACCTTC.

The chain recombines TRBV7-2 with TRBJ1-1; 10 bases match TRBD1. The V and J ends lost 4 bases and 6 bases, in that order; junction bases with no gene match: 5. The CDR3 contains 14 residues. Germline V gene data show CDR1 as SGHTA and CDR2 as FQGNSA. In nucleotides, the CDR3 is TGTGCCAGCAGCTCGACAGGGGGCGGGGCTGAAGCTTTCTTT. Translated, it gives CASSSTGGGAEAFF.

The CDR3 is CASSPEMGLNTEAFF. The CDR3 coding sequence is TGTGCCAGCAGCCCGGAGATGGGCCTGAACACTGAAGCTTTCTTT. The chain joins TRBV6-6 to TRBJ1-1; D remains ambiguous. Germline V gene sequence: CDR1 MNHNY, CDR2 SVGAGI (reference sequence). The V end lost 6 bases, the J end lost 0 bases, and 14 bases lay between the germline ends. This CDR3 region has 15 residues.

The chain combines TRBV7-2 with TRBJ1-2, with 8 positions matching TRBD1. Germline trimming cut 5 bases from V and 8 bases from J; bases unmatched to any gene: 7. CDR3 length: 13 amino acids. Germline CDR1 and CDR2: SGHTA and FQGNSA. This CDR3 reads CASSLGTGEGYTF. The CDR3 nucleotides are TGTGCCAGCAGCCTGGGGACAGGCGAGGGCTACACCTTC.

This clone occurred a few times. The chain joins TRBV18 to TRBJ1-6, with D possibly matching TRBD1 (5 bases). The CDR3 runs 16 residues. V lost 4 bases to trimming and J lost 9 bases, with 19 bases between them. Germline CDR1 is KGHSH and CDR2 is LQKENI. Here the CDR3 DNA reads TGTGCCAGCTCACAAGACGCCGGGACGCCTGGTTCACCCCTCCACTTT. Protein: CASSQDAGTPGSPLHF.